A single sample gave rise to the 22 T cell receptor beta chains below, sequenced in a study of T cells in Graves' hyperthyroidism and ophthalmopathy. RNA transcripts yielded amplified TCR beta CDR3 regions. The HTBI primer set served for first-round RT-PCR of the TCR CDR3. TCRdb itself ran the multiplex PCR reads through MiXCR, one entry per CDR3 protein. The sample has fewer than 350,000 distinct CDR3 sequences; about 14% are singletons. The material sequenced was blood. Source of these receptors: a woman younger than 45 with Graves' hyperthyroidism that later progressed to Graves' ophthalmopathy.

The sample holds many counts of this clonotype. The chain uses TRBV9 and TRBJ1-2, with D hard to call. V lost 6 bases, J lost 4 bases, and 10 bases lay in between. CDR3 size: 12 residues. Looked up from germline, CDR1 is SGDLS and CDR2 is YYNGEE. CDR3 DNA: TGTGCCAGCATCTCGCAGGCCTATGGCTACACCTTC. Protein sequence: CASISQAYGYTF.

This clonotype has only a few counts. The chain recombines TRBV29-1 with TRBJ2-7; 8 bases fit TRBD2. V shed 6 bases and J 2 bases; nucleotides not matched to a gene: 6. Germline V gene data show CDR1 as SQVTM and CDR2 as ANQGSEA. The CDR3 has 13 residues. As DNA, the CDR3 is TGCAGCGTCGGGAGGGACTTGACCTACGAGCAGTACTTC. Protein: CSVGRDLTYEQYF.

At least ten counts were recorded for this clonotype. The rearrangement joins TRBV7-9 to TRBJ1-2; 9 bases fit TRBD1. Trimming at V came to 5 bases and at J to 8 bases, leaving 12 bases not matched to a gene. The CDR3 is 15 residues long. CDR1 SEHNR and CDR2 FQNEAQ come from the germline V gene (reference sequence). Here the CDR3 reads CASSPRTGASGGYTF. In nucleotides, the CDR3 is TGTGCCAGCAGCCCCCGGACAGGGGCAAGTGGGGGCTACACCTTC. Full variable domain (remainder filled in from reference TRBV7-9 and TRBJ1-2): DTGVSQNPRHKITKRGQNVTFRCDPISEHNRLYWYRQTLGQGPEFLTYFQNEAQLEKSRLLSDRFSAERPKGSFSTLEIQRTEQGDSAMYLCASSPRTGASGGYTFGSGTRLTVV.

V and J are TRBV7-8 and TRBJ2-1; 14 bases line up with TRBD2. The V and J ends lost 5 bases and 8 bases, in that order; junction bases with no gene match: 11. The CDR3 is 17 residues long. Germline assignment: CDR1 SGHVS and CDR2 FQNEAQ. DNA of the CDR3: TGTGCCAGCAGCCTAAGAGGACTAGCGGGAGGAAGCCATGAGCAGTTCTTC. This gives the protein CASSLRGLAGGSHEQFF.

This clonotype was recorded at least ten times. The genes are TRBV30 and TRBJ1-6; D uncertain. V lost 6 bases and J lost 14, with 14 bases in between. The germline gives CDR1 GTSNPN, CDR2 SVGIG (reference sequence). This CDR3 is built from 11 residues. The chain's CDR3 is CACHINSALHF. In DNA, the CDR3 is TGTGCCTGCCACATTAATTCGGCCCTCCACTTT.

The genes are TRBV7-6 and TRBJ2-3; TRBD1 matches at 12 bases. Unmatched junction bases numbered 6, after V lost 5 bases and J lost 3 bases. The germline gives CDR1 SGHVS, CDR2 FNYEAQ. The CDR3 has 16 amino acids. CDR3 sequence (DNA): TGTGCCAGCAGCAAAAGGGACAGGGGGCTGACAGATACGCAGTATTTT. Its protein is CASSKRDRGLTDTQYF.

This clonotype was found many times. The genes are TRBV7-2 and TRBJ2-1; possible D gene TRBD2, 5 bases. Germline V gene lookup returns CDR1 SGHTA and CDR2 FQGNSA. Trimming removed 2 bases at V and 0 bases at J, with 11 bases between. The CDR3 runs to 16 residues. The CDR3 region has the DNA TGTGCCAGCAGCTTATCATATGGGAGCTCCTACAATGAGCAGTTCTTC. As protein: CASSLSYGSSYNEQFF.

This clonotype has more than one count but fewer than ten. The V call is TRBV6-1, the J call TRBJ1-6; D ambiguous. The V gene's germline CDR1 is MNHNS and CDR2 SASEGT. The CDR3 sequence is 13 residues long. Trimming took 8 bases from V and 7 from J, leaving 12 bases between them. DNA for the CDR3: TGTGCCAGCCGATTCACCCAGAATTCACCCCTCCACTTT. Protein: CASRFTQNSPLHF.

This clonotype was detected ten times or more. This chain uses TRBV30 with TRBJ1-4; a possible D gene is TRBD1 (5 bases). Trimming removed 3 bases from V and 4 bases from J, with 15 bases in between. Looked up from germline, CDR1 is GTSNPN and CDR2 is SVGIG (reference sequence). The CDR3 consists of 15 residues. The CDR3 DNA reads as TGTGCCTGGAGCTACCCGACAGCTCATAATGAAAAACTGTTTTTT. Translating gives CAWSYPTAHNEKLFF.

This clonotype was detected ten times or more. J is TRBJ1-2 and V is TRBV5-5; D is uncertain. The germline V gene has CDR1 SGHKS and CDR2 YYEKEE (reference sequence). CDR3 size: 14 residues. V was cut by 0 bases and J by 4 bases, with 10 bases left in between. CDR3 protein: CASSLAAGPYGYTF. DNA of the CDR3: TGTGCCAGCAGCTTGGCCGCTGGGCCCTATGGCTACACCTTC.

The sample holds many counts of this clonotype. The J gene is TRBJ2-3, the V gene TRBV20-1, with D uncertain. V dropped 6 bases and J dropped 1 base, with 11 bases sitting between them. Germline loops: CDR1 DFQATT, CDR2 SNEGSKA (reference sequence). There are 13 residues in the CDR3. CDR3 coding DNA: TGCAGTGCCGCGGCGGAACGCACAGATACGCAGTATTTT. It translates to CSAAAERTDTQYF.

The chain links TRBV30 to TRBJ2-1; the D gene is possibly TRBD1 (6 bases). This CDR3 comprises 14 residues. Trimming shortened V by 3 bases and J by 3 bases, and 12 bases separated the two germline ends. Germline loops: CDR1 GTSNPN, CDR2 SVGIG (reference sequence). The CDR3 loop is CAWSFGDNYNEQFF. In DNA, the CDR3 is TGTGCCTGGAGCTTCGGGGACAACTACAATGAGCAGTTCTTC. The full variable domain, in which reference TRBV30 and TRBJ2-1 provide the parts outside the CDR3, is SQTIHQWPATLVQPVGSPLSLECTVEGTSNPNLYWYRQAAGRGLQLLFYSVGIGQISSEVPQNLSASRPQDRQFILSSKKLLLSDSGFYLCAWSFGDNYNEQFFGPGTRLTVL.

This clonotype was seen many times. The chain combines TRBV7-3 with TRBJ2-1; 14 positions agree with TRBD2. The V gene's germline CDR1 is SGHTA and CDR2 FQGTGA. With V trimmed by 5 bases and J by 10 bases, 4 bases remained unmatched. The CDR3 spans 14 residues. Here the CDR3 DNA reads TGTGCCAGCAGCCTAGGACTAGCGGGAGGAGAGCAGTTCTTC. This codes for CASSLGLAGGEQFF.

This clonotype was observed many times. An end of the junction differs from the germline gene, which may be a read error. The genes are TRBV12-3 or TRBV12-4 and TRBJ1-1, with D maybe TRBD1 (6 bases). CDR3 length equals 15 residues. CDR3 loop: CASRLGGAMNTEAFF. CDR3 bases: TGTGCCAGCAGATTAGGGGGGGCCATGAACACTGAAGCTTTCTTT.

This clonotype was seen a handful of times. The chain combines TRBV20-1 with TRBJ2-1, with TRBD2 identical over 14 bases. The length of the CDR3 is 15 residues. V lost 3 bases to trimming and J lost 9 bases; unmatched junction nucleotides: 7. CDR1 and CDR2 from the germline V gene are DFQATT and SNEGSKA (reference sequence). CDR3 DNA sequence: TGCAGTGCTAGGGGTGGACTAGCGGGAGGCGGTGAGCAGTTCTTC. Translating gives CSARGGLAGGGEQFF.

This clonotype was detected ten times or more. J is TRBJ2-2 and V is TRBV28; TRBD1 is a possible D gene (6 bases). The CDR3 totals 12 residues. Looked up from germline, CDR1 is MDHEN and CDR2 is SYDVKM. With 6 bases removed from V and 9 bases from J, the gap between germline ends came to 11 bases. CDR3 DNA: TGTGCCAGCAGCGGACAGTTTTGGGAGCTGTTTTTT. Protein sequence: CASSGQFWELFF.

This clonotype has ten or more counts. V usage is TRBV4-2 and J usage is TRBJ2-2; D is undetermined. The CDR3 extends over 16 amino acids. Germline CDR1 and CDR2: LGHNA and YNFKEQ. V was shortened by 0 bases and J by 1 base, with 9 bases between the two germline ends. The CDR3 reads CASSQDPSQNTGELFF. CDR3 DNA: TGTGCCAGCAGCCAAGATCCCTCCCAGAACACCGGGGAGCTGTTTTTT.

In its sample, this clonotype was seen many times. The chain couples TRBV7-2 to TRBJ2-5, with D uncertain. This CDR3 contains 11 residues. Trimming took 5 bases from V and 3 from J, leaving 4 bases between them. The germline CDR1 and CDR2 sequences are SGHTA and FQGNSA. CDR3 sequence: CASSTKETQYF. In DNA form, the CDR3 reads TGTGCCAGCAGCACAAAAGAGACCCAGTACTTC. Drawing the rest from reference TRBV7-2 and TRBJ2-5, the complete variable domain is GAGVSQSPSNKVTEKGKDVELRCDPISGHTALYWYRQSLGQGLEFLIYFQGNSAPDKSGLPSDRFSAERTGGSVSTLTIQRTQQEDSAVYLCASSTKETQYFGPGTRLLVL.

In its sample, this clonotype was seen many times. The rearrangement links TRBV28 to TRBJ2-3; 12 nucleotides align to TRBD2. After removal of 5 bases from V and 6 bases from J, the junction contained 9 bases not matched to a gene. Per germline, CDR1 MDHEN and CDR2 SYDVKM. This CDR3 has 16 amino acids. The CDR3 is CASSALAGGPEDTQYF. The CDR3 DNA reads as TGTGCCAGCAGTGCCCTAGCGGGAGGGCCAGAGGATACGCAGTATTTT.

In this sample, this clonotype turned up a few times. One junction end disagrees with the germline gene, perhaps due to a read error. The chain recombines TRBV11-2 with TRBJ2-1, with TRBD2 matching over 7 bases. The V gene's germline CDR1 is SGHAT and CDR2 FQNNGV. The CDR3 is 16 residues long. The CDR3 here is CASSQDWAGAFNEQFF. The CDR3 DNA reads as TGCGCCAGCAGCCAAGATTGGGCGGGAGCCTTCAATGAGCAGTTCTTC.

The table lists this clonotype with many counts. CDR3 region: CASSQDPSGRPLEQYF. CDR3 coding DNA: TGCGCCAGCAGCCAAGATCCTAGCGGGAGACCCCTCGAGCAGTACTTC. The J gene is TRBJ2-7, the V gene TRBV4-1; 10 bases are shared with TRBD2. V lost 0 bases, J lost 6 bases, and 8 bases stayed unmatched. CDR3 length: 16 residues. From germline, CDR1 is MGHRA and CDR2 YSYEKL.

The V call is TRBV19, the J call TRBJ2-1; 8 bases are shared with TRBD2. The V gene end was trimmed by 3 bases and the J gene end by 4 bases; junction bases not matched to a gene: 5. CDR3 size: 15 residues. Per germline, CDR1 LNHDA and CDR2 SQIVND (reference sequence). The CDR3 nucleotides read TGTGCCAGTAGTATGTACATAGCGGGGTACAATGAGCAGTTCTTC. Its translation: CASSMYIAGYNEQFF.